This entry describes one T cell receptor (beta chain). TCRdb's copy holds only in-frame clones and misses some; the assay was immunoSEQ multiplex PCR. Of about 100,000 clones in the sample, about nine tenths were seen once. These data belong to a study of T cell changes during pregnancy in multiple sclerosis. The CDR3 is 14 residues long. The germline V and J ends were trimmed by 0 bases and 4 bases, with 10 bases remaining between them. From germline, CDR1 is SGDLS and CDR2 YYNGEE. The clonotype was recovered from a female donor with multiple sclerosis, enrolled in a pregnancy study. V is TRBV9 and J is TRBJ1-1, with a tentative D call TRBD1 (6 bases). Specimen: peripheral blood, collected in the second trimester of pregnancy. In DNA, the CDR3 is TGTGCCAGCAGCGTAGCTAGGGGGGGCACTGAAGCTTTCTTT. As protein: CASSVARGGTEAFF.